Below, 27 T cell receptor beta chains from the same sample are listed, as sequenced in a study of a mutant IDH1 vaccine in newly diagnosed glioma. Antigen specificity for these receptors is unknown. Indicated time point: week 23, last vaccination. It was 300 ug of mutant IDH1 20-mer peptide that made up each vaccine dose, given with topical imiquimod. Sequenced by immunoSEQ multiplex PCR; TCRdb stores in-frame clones only, minus some. Of around 56,000 clones listed, roughly 81% are singletons. The material was PBMCs, obtained from a glioma patient whose treatment included an IDH1 peptide vaccine. The receptors derive from a woman aged 40 to 50 with glioma. Some clones in this sample may be carry-over from other donors' samples.

The J gene is TRBJ2-7, the V gene TRBV19; 13 bases line up with TRBD2. The CDR3 sequence is 15 residues long. V lost 5 bases to trimming and J lost 6 bases; unmatched junction nucleotides: 7. Germline CDR1 and CDR2: LNHDA and SQIVND (reference sequence). The CDR3 DNA is TGTGCCAGTAGTTTACTAGCGGGGGGGCCTAGCGAGCAGTACTTC. Amino acid sequence: CASSLLAGGPSEQYF.

The CDR3 is CASSITPGTVYGYTF. The DNA for the CDR3 is TGTGCCAGTAGTATAACCCCCGGGACGGTCTATGGCTACACCTTC. The chain is built from TRBV19 and TRBJ1-2; D perhaps matches TRBD1 (5 bases). V lost 2 bases and J lost 4, with 14 bases in between. The CDR3 is 15 amino acids. The germline V gene encodes CDR1 LNHDA and CDR2 SQIVND (reference sequence).

The chain couples TRBV6-1 to TRBJ1-5; 7 bases are a match to TRBD1. Germline loops: CDR1 MNHNS, CDR2 SASEGT. CDR3 length equals 15 residues. V lost 6 bases, J lost 1 base, and 6 bases stayed unmatched. The DNA for the CDR3 is TGTGCCAGCAGGATGACAGGGCAGAGCAATCAGCCCCAGCATTTT. Translating gives CASRMTGQSNQPQHF.

Here the CDR3 reads CASSWGQGLYEQYF. CDR3 nucleotides: TGTGCCAGCAGCTGGGGTCAGGGTTTATACGAGCAGTACTTC. The chain carries TRBV7-9 and TRBJ2-7, with a possible D match to TRBD1 (5 bases). The germline gives CDR1 SEHNR, CDR2 FQNEAQ (reference sequence). The CDR3 spans 14 residues. V lost 4 bases to trimming and J lost 4 bases, with 14 bases between them.

The chain joins TRBV4-3 to TRBJ1-1; D remains unclear. This CDR3 comprises 13 residues. V gave up 2 bases and J gave up 1 base, with 5 bases separating them. The germline V gene has CDR1 LGHNA and CDR2 YSLEER. CDR3 sequence (DNA): TGCGCCAGCAGCCAAAAGGGGAACACTGAAGCTTTCTTT. Translation: CASSQKGNTEAFF.

A single count supports this clone. The chain links TRBV4-2 to TRBJ1-4, with 8 bases fitting TRBD1. Germline CDR1 LGHNA, CDR2 YNFKEQ. Germline trimming cut 3 bases from V and 8 bases from J; bases unmatched to any gene: 11. The CDR3 contains 16 residues. In nucleotides, the CDR3 is TGTGCCAGCAGCCAGTGCGATCCGACAGGGGAGGAAAAACTGTTTTTT. This gives the protein CASSQCDPTGEEKLFF.

This chain joins TRBV19 and TRBJ2-1; 9 bases align to TRBD1. Germline V gene lookup returns CDR1 LNHDA and CDR2 SQIVND (reference sequence). CDR3 length equals 14 residues. J lost 15 bases, V lost 0 bases, and 9 bases had no gene match. This CDR3 reads CASSIDLETGGTFF. The CDR3 coding sequence is TGTGCCAGTAGTATAGATCTCGAAACAGGGGGCACGTTCTTC.

This clone has a single count. The rearrangement joins TRBV14 to TRBJ2-5; 8 bases align to TRBD2. The CDR3 is 16 residues long. V gave up 5 bases and J gave up 1 base; unmatched junction bases: 9. Germline CDR1 SGHDN, CDR2 FVKESK. In DNA form, the CDR3 reads TGTGCCAGCAGCTCCCAGCGGGGGCTAACCCAAGAGACCCAGTACTTC. Its translation is CASSSQRGLTQETQYF.

The chain links TRBV15 to TRBJ1-4; 9 bases agree with TRBD1. J lost 6 bases, V lost 0 bases, and 5 bases had no gene match. This CDR3 has 16 residues. Per germline, CDR1 LNHNV and CDR2 YYDKDF (reference sequence). CDR3 amino acids: CATSRDPHRGHEKLFF. In DNA, the CDR3 is TGTGCCACCAGCAGAGATCCGCACAGGGGGCATGAAAAACTGTTTTTT.

CDR3 sequence reads: CASGEGTSDTGELFF. CDR3 bases: TGTGCCAGCGGGGAGGGGACTAGCGACACCGGGGAGCTGTTTTTT. This chain uses TRBV9 with TRBJ2-2, with 10 bases aligning to TRBD2. There are 15 residues in the CDR3. Germline trimming cut 7 bases from V and 3 bases from J; bases unmatched to any gene: 6. Germline loops: CDR1 SGDLS, CDR2 YYNGEE. The full variable domain, its missing parts supplied by reference TRBV9 and TRBJ2-2, is DSGVTQTPKHLITATGQRVTLRCSPRSGDLSVYWYQQSLDQGLQFLIQYYNGEERAKGNILERFSAQQFPDLHSELNLSSLELGDSALYFCASGEGTSDTGELFFGEGSRLTVL.

The V gene is TRBV6-6, the J gene TRBJ1-1, with TRBD1 identical over 12 bases. The CDR3 totals 14 residues. With V trimmed by 6 bases and J by 8 bases, 7 bases remained unmatched. Germline V gene sequence: CDR1 MNHNY, CDR2 SVGAGI (reference sequence). The chain's CDR3 is CASSLGQGAGEAFF. CDR3 nucleotides: TGTGCCAGCAGCCTGGGACAGGGGGCGGGAGAAGCTTTCTTT.

The CDR3 DNA follows: TGTGCCAGCAGCCCTCGTGTGACAGGGGTAAAACCCTACGAGCAGTACTTC. Amino acids: CASSPRVTGVKPYEQYF. The rearrangement links TRBV9 to TRBJ2-7; the match to TRBD1 covers 8 bases. The CDR3 is 17 amino acids. The V segment lost 4 bases and the J segment 2 bases; nucleotides outside the gene matches: 14. The germline CDR1 and CDR2 sequences are SGDLS and YYNGEE.

J is TRBJ2-3 and V is TRBV6-1, with 12 bases matching TRBD2. The junction had 4 bases not matched to a gene; V was cut back by 2 bases and J by 4 bases. This CDR3 spans 16 amino acids. The germline V gene encodes CDR1 MNHNS and CDR2 SASEGT. The CDR3 sequence: CASSERPSGGADTQYF. CDR3 nucleotide sequence: TGTGCCAGCAGTGAACGCCCTAGCGGGGGGGCAGATACGCAGTATTTT.

The chain joins TRBV9 to TRBJ1-1; no clear D. Germline lookup yields CDR1 SGDLS and CDR2 YYNGEE. The CDR3 length is 15 residues. With 0 bases removed from V and 6 bases from J, the gap between germline ends came to 15 bases. The CDR3 spells CASSVGRGGTAEAFF. In DNA form, the CDR3 reads TGTGCCAGCAGCGTAGGGCGGGGTGGAACGGCTGAAGCTTTCTTT.

The V gene is TRBV9, the J gene TRBJ2-7, with D hard to call. Germline V gene data show CDR1 as SGDLS and CDR2 as YYNGEE. The V end lost 4 bases, the J end lost 2 bases, and 10 bases lay between the germline ends. The CDR3 loop spans 13 amino acids. The CDR3 reads CASSRGPAYEQYF. The CDR3 DNA reads as TGTGCCAGCAGCCGCGGACCGGCCTACGAGCAGTACTTC.

This clone has a single count. The chain combines TRBV7-9 with TRBJ1-2; D is uncertain. Trimming took off 8 bases at V and 4 bases at J, with 14 bases between the two ends. Germline lookup yields CDR1 SEHNR and CDR2 FQNEAQ (reference sequence). The CDR3 has 13 residues. The DNA for the CDR3 is TGTGCCAGCGCCTCGGGCTCTTTCTATGGCTACACCTTC. Encoded protein: CASASGSFYGYTF. Full variable domain (rest looked up from reference TRBV7-9 and TRBJ1-2): DTGVSQNPRHKITKRGQNVTFRCDPISEHNRLYWYRQTLGQGPEFLTYFQNEAQLEKSRLLSDRFSAERPKGSFSTLEIQRTEQGDSAMYLCASASGSFYGYTFGSGTRLTVV.

This clone was found once. The chain employs TRBV2 and TRBJ2-3, with D unresolved. V was trimmed by 3 bases and J by 6 bases, leaving 7 bases between them. The CDR3 is 12 residues long. Per the germline V gene, CDR1 is SNHLY and CDR2 is FYNNEI. The CDR3 DNA reads as TGTGCCAGCAGTGACCCTACGGATACGCAGTATTTT. Translation gives CASSDPTDTQYF.

The rearrangement links TRBV15 to TRBJ1-5; D remains unclear. Germline assignment: CDR1 LNHNV and CDR2 YYDKDF (reference sequence). V shed 0 bases and J shed 1 base, with 10 bases lying between them. This CDR3 is 16 amino acids long. As DNA, the CDR3 is TGTGCCACCAGCAGAGATCATGCGGGGAGCAATCAGCCCCAGCATTTT. Translated, it gives CATSRDHAGSNQPQHF.

This chain links TRBV29-1 with TRBJ1-3, with 8 bases lining up with TRBD1. The CDR3 length is 14 residues. CDR1 SQVTM and CDR2 ANQGSEA come from the germline V gene. Losses at the gene ends were 7 bases for V and 2 bases for J; bases not matched to a gene: 7. The chain's CDR3 is CSADLTGAGNTIYF. The CDR3 bases are TGCAGCGCTGACCTGACAGGGGCTGGAAACACCATATATTTT.

The CDR3 DNA reads TGTGCCAGCAGCTGGACCGGCGTGGGGAGGAACACTGAAGCTTTCTTT. This sequence encodes CASSWTGVGRNTEAFF. The chain joins TRBV7-8 to TRBJ1-1; D gene uncertain. CDR1 and CDR2 from the germline V gene are SGHVS and FQNEAQ. The CDR3 is 16 amino acids. V was cut by 4 bases and J by 1 base, with 16 bases left in between. The full variable domain, with the rest looked up from reference TRBV7-8 and TRBJ1-1, is GAGVSQSPRYKVAKRGQDVALRCDPISGHVSLFWYQQALGQGPEFLTYFQNEAQLDKSGLPSDRFFAERPEGSVSTLKIQRTQQEDSAVYLCASSWTGVGRNTEAFFGQGTRLTVV.

The gene calls are TRBV7-9 and TRBJ1-1; D is unclear. Germline lookup yields CDR1 SEHNR and CDR2 FQNEAQ (reference sequence). This CDR3 is built from 14 residues. V was shortened by 4 bases and J by 1 base, with 10 bases between the two germline ends. The CDR3 DNA follows: TGTGCCAGCAGCTCGGTTGCAGGGAACACTGAAGCTTTCTTT. This codes for CASSSVAGNTEAFF.

V gene TRBV14 combines with J gene TRBJ2-7, with 10 bases that match TRBD2. V was clipped by 4 bases and J by 0 bases; unmatched bases: 0. CDR3 length: 14 residues. Germline CDR1 is SGHDN and CDR2 is FVKESK. The CDR3 nucleotides read TGTGCCAGCAGCCCTAGCGGGAGCTCCTACGAGCAGTACTTC. This sequence encodes CASSPSGSSYEQYF.

This chain connects TRBV11-2 to TRBJ1-2; maybe TRBD1 (6 bases). V was pared by 7 bases and J by 0 bases, with 18 bases between. The CDR3 length is 16 residues. The germline V gene encodes CDR1 SGHAT and CDR2 FQNNGV. The CDR3 is CASTPGRQGTNYGYTF. The DNA of the CDR3 is TGTGCCAGCACCCCAGGTCGGCAGGGGACTAACTATGGCTACACCTTC.

Only one count was recorded for this clone. The chain has TRBV27 and TRBJ2-5; 7 positions match TRBD2. The germline gives CDR1 MNHEY, CDR2 SMNVEV (reference sequence). The V gene end was trimmed by 6 bases and the J gene end by 8 bases; junction bases not matched to a gene: 12. There are 14 residues in the CDR3. The chain's CDR3 is CASRPRPGGETQYF. CDR3 sequence (DNA): TGTGCCAGCAGGCCTCGACCTGGGGGGGAAACCCAGTACTTC.

The CDR3 region is CASSENTGGPQHF. CDR3 DNA sequence: TGTGCCAGCAGCGAGAACACGGGGGGGCCCCAGCATTTT. V usage is TRBV7-2 and J usage is TRBJ1-5; possible D gene TRBD1, 5 bases. This CDR3 is built from 13 residues. The V gene lost 5 bases and the J gene lost 9 bases, with 14 bases spanning the gap. Germline assignment: CDR1 SGHTA and CDR2 FQGNSA.

J is TRBJ1-1 and V is TRBV19; TRBD1 matches 9 bases. J lost 3 bases, V lost 1 base, and 0 bases had no gene match. The CDR3 loop spans 14 amino acids. Germline loops: CDR1 LNHDA, CDR2 SQIVND (reference sequence). CDR3: CASSIGTGDTEAFF. The DNA for the CDR3 is TGTGCCAGTAGTATAGGGACAGGGGACACTGAAGCTTTCTTT.

The chain recombines TRBV19 with TRBJ1-2; D unresolved. This CDR3 spans 16 amino acids. From germline, CDR1 is LNHDA and CDR2 SQIVND (reference sequence). The ends were cut back, 2 bases at V and 2 bases at J, with 15 bases in the middle. In DNA, the CDR3 is TGTGCCAGTAGTATAATTGCAGGATGGCTCAACTATGGCTACACCTTC. Its translation: CASSIIAGWLNYGYTF. The full variable domain, in which reference TRBV19 and TRBJ1-2 provide the parts outside the CDR3, is DGGITQSPKYLFRKEGQNVTLSCEQNLNHDAMYWYRQDPGQGLRLIYYSQIVNDFQKGDIAEGYSVSREKKESFPLTVTSAQKNPTAFYLCASSIIAGWLNYGYTFGSGTRLTVV.